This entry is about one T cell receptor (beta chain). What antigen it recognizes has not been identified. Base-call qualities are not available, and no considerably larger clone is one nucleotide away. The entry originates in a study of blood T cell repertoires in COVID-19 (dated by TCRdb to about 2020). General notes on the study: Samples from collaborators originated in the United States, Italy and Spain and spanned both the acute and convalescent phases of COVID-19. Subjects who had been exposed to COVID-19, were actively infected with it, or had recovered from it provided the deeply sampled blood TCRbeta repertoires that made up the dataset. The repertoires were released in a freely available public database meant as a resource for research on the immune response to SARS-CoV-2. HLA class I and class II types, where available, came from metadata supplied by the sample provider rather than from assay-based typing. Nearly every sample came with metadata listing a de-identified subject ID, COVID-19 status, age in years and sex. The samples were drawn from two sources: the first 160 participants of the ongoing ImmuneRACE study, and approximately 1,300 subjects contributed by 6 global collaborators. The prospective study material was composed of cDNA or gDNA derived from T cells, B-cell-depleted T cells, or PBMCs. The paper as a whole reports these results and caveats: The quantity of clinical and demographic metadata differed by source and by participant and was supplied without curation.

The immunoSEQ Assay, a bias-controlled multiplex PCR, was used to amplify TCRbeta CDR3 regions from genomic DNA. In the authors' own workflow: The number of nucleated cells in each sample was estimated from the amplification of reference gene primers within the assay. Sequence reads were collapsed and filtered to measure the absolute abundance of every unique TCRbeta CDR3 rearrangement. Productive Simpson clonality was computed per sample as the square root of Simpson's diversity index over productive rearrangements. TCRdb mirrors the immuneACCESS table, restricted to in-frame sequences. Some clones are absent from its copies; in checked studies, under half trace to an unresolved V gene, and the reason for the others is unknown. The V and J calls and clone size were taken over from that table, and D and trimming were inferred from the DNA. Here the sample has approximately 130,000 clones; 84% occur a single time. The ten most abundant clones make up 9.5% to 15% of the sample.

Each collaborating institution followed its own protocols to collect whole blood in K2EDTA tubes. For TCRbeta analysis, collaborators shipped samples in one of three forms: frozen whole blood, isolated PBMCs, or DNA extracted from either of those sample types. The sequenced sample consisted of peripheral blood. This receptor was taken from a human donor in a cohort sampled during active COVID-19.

CDR3 region: CASSISGVSGNEKLFF. The nucleotide sequence is given as TGTGCCAGTAGTATATCAGGGGTCTCGGGGAATGAAAAACTGTTTTTT. This chain joins TRBV19 to TRBJ1-4, and perhaps TRBD1 as D gene, on 6 matching bases. A distance of 15 bases separates the germline ends of V and J, which lose 2 bases and 5 bases respectively. The germline V gene (reference sequence) sets CDR1 to LNHDA and CDR2 to SQIVND. The CDR3 measures 16 amino acids from cysteine to phenylalanine. Here the CDR3 DNA is all that survives: 48 bases in frame from base 1.